The sequence of this T cell receptor (beta chain) was determined in a study of identical twins. Broader study findings: Models underestimated TCR alpha sharing (out-of-frame) in monozygotic twins. Among out-of-frame alpha sequences shared by twins, low generation probability occurred in excess.

To note about this clonotype: Antigen unknown.

TCRdb processed the 5' RACE reads anew with MiXCR; each CDR3 protein has one entry. The sample shows around 960,000 distinct CDR3 sequences, over 9% of them seen only once. The V and J ends lost 2 bases and 7 bases, in that order; junction bases with no gene match: 6. Germline V lookup: CDR1 SGHRS, CDR2 YFSETQ. CDR3 length: 16 amino acids. The same sample was also studied in work on yellow fever vaccine responses in identical twins.

This chain uses TRBV5-1 with TRBJ2-2, with 12 bases that match TRBD2. The source is a woman under 30 in good health. The source material was PBMCs. The DNA for the CDR3 is TGCGCCAGCAGCTTCCTAGCGGGAGGGCCGATCGGGGAGCTGTTTTTT. This sequence encodes CASSFLAGGPIGELFF.